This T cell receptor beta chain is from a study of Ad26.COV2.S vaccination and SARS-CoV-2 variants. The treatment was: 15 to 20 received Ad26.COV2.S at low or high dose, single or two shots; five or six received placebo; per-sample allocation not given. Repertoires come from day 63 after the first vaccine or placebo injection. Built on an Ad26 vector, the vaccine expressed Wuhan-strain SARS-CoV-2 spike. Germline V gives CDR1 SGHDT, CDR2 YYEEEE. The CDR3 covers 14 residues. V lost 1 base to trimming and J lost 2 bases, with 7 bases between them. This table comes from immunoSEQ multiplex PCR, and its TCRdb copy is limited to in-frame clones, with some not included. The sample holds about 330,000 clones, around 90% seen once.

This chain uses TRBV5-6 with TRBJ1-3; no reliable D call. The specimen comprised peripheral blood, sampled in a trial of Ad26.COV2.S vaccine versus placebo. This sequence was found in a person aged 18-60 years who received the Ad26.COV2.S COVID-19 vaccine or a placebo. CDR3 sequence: CASSLLPTGNTIYF. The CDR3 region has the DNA TGTGCCAGCAGCTTGTTGCCGACTGGAAACACCATATATTTT. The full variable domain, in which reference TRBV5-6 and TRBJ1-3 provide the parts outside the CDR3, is DAGVTQSPTHLIKTRGQQVTLRCSPKSGHDTVSWYQQALGQGPQFIFQYYEEEERQRGNFPDRFSGHQFPNYSSELNVNALLLGDSALYLCASSLLPTGNTIYFGEGSWLTVV.